These 18 T cell receptor beta chains originate from one sample sequenced in a study of post-analysis software for immune sequencing data. Study results and limitations: Comparison of patients with controls showed a handful of TRBV segments more frequent in patients, TRBV5-6, TRBV5-1 and TRBV20-1 among them.

The library was made from cDNA and included unique molecular identifiers. TCRdb itself ran the PCR reads through MiXCR, one entry per CDR3 protein. The table includes fewer than 850,000 distinct CDR3 sequences, 46% detected once. No antigen is known for these receptors. Specimen: blood. The receptor set was obtained from a girl aged 10 to 17 with multiple sclerosis.

There are a few counts of this clonotype. CDR3 in amino acids: CSASWLAGSTDTQYF. CDR3 sequence (DNA): TGCAGTGCTAGTTGGCTAGCGGGTAGCACAGATACGCAGTATTTT. The chain is built from TRBV20-1 and TRBJ2-3; 8 bases match TRBD2. V lost 3 bases to trimming and J lost 0 bases; unmatched junction nucleotides: 5. The germline gives CDR1 DFQATT, CDR2 SNEGSKA (reference sequence). The CDR3 is made up of 15 amino acids.

CDR3: CASSFRTGGFNEQFF. CDR3 bases: TGTGCCAGCAGCTTTCGGACAGGGGGTTTCAATGAGCAGTTCTTC. V is TRBV7-2 and J is TRBJ2-1, with 10 bases fitting TRBD1. In germline, CDR1 is SGHTA, CDR2 FQGNSA. V shed 3 bases, J shed 6 bases, and the junction held 5 bases outside the gene matches. This CDR3 has 15 amino acids.

The rearrangement uses TRBV7-9 and TRBJ2-3; 9 bases match TRBD1. This CDR3 region has 15 residues. V dropped 5 bases and J dropped 2; count of bases not matched to a gene: 5. Germline CDR1 and CDR2: SEHNR and FQNEAQ (reference sequence). The CDR3 bases are TGTGCCAGCAGCAACAGGGGGCCGAACACAGATACGCAGTATTTT. The encoded protein is CASSNRGPNTDTQYF.

The chain links TRBV9 to TRBJ2-4; a possible D gene is TRBD1 (6 bases). CDR3 length: 16 amino acids. CDR1 and CDR2 (germline): SGDLS, YYNGEE. V was cut by 7 bases and J by 6 bases, with 23 bases left in between. The CDR3 nucleotides read TGTGCCAGCGGCCCTGGGGACGGGACATATGGAAACATTCAGTACTTC. Amino acid sequence: CASGPGDGTYGNIQYF.

V usage is TRBV19 and J usage is TRBJ2-6; the match to TRBD2 covers 11 bases. The germline gives CDR1 LNHDA, CDR2 SQIVND (reference sequence). Losses at the gene ends were 3 bases for V and 0 bases for J; bases not matched to a gene: 13. There are 21 residues in the CDR3. The DNA for the CDR3 is TGTGCCAGTAGTATGGGGACACGCCTAGCGGGAGGTCCCTCTGGGGCCAACGTCCTGACTTTC. Amino acid sequence: CASSMGTRLAGGPSGANVLTF. Full variable domain (missing parts from reference TRBV19 and TRBJ2-6): DGGITQSPKYLFRKEGQNVTLSCEQNLNHDAMYWYRQDPGQGLRLIYYSQIVNDFQKGDIAEGYSVSREKKESFPLTVTSAQKNPTAFYLCASSMGTRLAGGPSGANVLTFGAGSRLTVL.

This sequence joins TRBV24-1 and TRBJ2-5; D possibly uses TRBD1 or TRBD2 (6 bases each). Germline V gene sequence: CDR1 KGHDR, CDR2 SFDVKD. The germline V and J ends were trimmed by 2 bases and 1 base, with 13 bases remaining between them. The CDR3 sequence is 16 residues long. Written as DNA, the CDR3 is TGTGCCACCAGTGATTGGGGGGCTAGCTCCCAAGAGACCCAGTACTTC. Its translation is CATSDWGASSQETQYF.

V usage is TRBV6-6 and J usage is TRBJ2-3; 12 nucleotides line up with TRBD2. The trim removed 6 bases at V and 5 bases at J, leaving 6 bases unmatched. The CDR3 contains 15 residues. Looked up from germline, CDR1 is MNHNY and CDR2 is SVGAGI (reference sequence). CDR3 sequence (DNA): TGTGCCAGCAGCGCTAGCGGGAGGGCCGGAGATACGCAGTATTTT. It is translated as CASSASGRAGDTQYF.

This clonotype was recorded a few times. The V gene is TRBV24-1, the J gene TRBJ2-3; TRBD1 agrees at 7 bases. The germline V gene has CDR1 KGHDR and CDR2 SFDVKD. The junction had 9 bases not matched to a gene; V was cut back by 4 bases and J by 12 bases. This CDR3 is 13 amino acids long. The CDR3 reads CATSDPDRIQQYF. The CDR3 nucleotides read TGTGCCACCAGTGACCCGGACAGGATACAACAGTATTTT.

Notes on this clonotype: This is likely a read error, given that the CDR3 carries no conserved phenylalanine or tryptophan at its end. The rearrangement joins TRBV7-9 to TRBJ1-4, with 9 bases that match TRBD1. This CDR3 is built from 13 residues. V lost 5 bases, J lost 8 bases, and 3 bases stayed unmatched. Germline CDR1 is SEHNR and CDR2 is FQNEAQ (reference sequence). CDR3 coding DNA: TGTGCCAGCAGCCGGACAGGGGACGAAAAACTGTTTTCT. It is translated as CASSRTGDEKLFS.

With respect to this clonotype: One end of the junction fails to match germline, which may point to a read error. The chain has TRBV6-1 and TRBJ2-1; TRBD2 aligns across 10 bases. The CDR3 has 15 residues. Germline values: CDR1 MNHNS, CDR2 SASEGT. In nucleotides, the CDR3 is TGTGCCGGCAGTGAACTAGCGGGAAGCTACAATGAGCAGTTCTTC. It translates to CAGSELAGSYNEQFF.

The rearrangement uses TRBV7-3 and TRBJ2-7; no reliable D call. Deletions cut 2 bases from V and 4 bases from J, with 12 bases between. The CDR3 loop spans 14 amino acids. Germline CDR1 and CDR2: SGHTA and FQGTGA. DNA for the CDR3: TGTGCCAGCAGCTTAGTCTGGTCTCCTTACGAGCAGTACTTC. This gives the protein CASSLVWSPYEQYF. The variable domain in full, with the rest retrieved from reference TRBV7-3 and TRBJ2-7, is GAGVSQTPSNKVTEKGKYVELRCDPISGHTALYWYRQSLGQGPEFLIYFQGTGAADDSGLPNDRFFAVRPEGSVSTLKIQRTERGDSAVYLCASSLVWSPYEQYFGPGTRLTVT.

The chain uses TRBV12-3 or TRBV12-4 and TRBJ2-5; D assignment may be TRBD1 or TRBD2 (7 bases each). This CDR3 spans 14 amino acids. V shed 5 bases and J shed 3 bases, with 13 bases lying between them. The CDR3 DNA reads as TGTGCCAGCAGTCCAGCAGGGGGGGAAGAGACCCAGTACTTC. Translation: CASSPAGGEETQYF.

The chain is built from TRBV20-1 and TRBJ2-5, with TRBD1 matching over 8 bases. The end of the DNA is better explained by TRBJ2-7, so the J call may be wrong. This CDR3 has 13 amino acids. CDR1 and CDR2 (germline): DFQATT, SNEGSKA (reference sequence). The CDR3 protein is CSVQGQVAYEQYF. Here the CDR3 DNA reads TGCAGTGTTCAGGGACAGGTGGCATACGAGCAGTACTTC.

This chain uses TRBV20-1 with TRBJ1-2; 8 nucleotides line up with TRBD1. The CDR3 sequence is 19 residues long. The germline V gene encodes CDR1 DFQATT and CDR2 SNEGSKA (reference sequence). J was trimmed by 2 bases and V by 4 bases; bases with no gene match: 21. The CDR3, as DNA: TGCAGTGCTAAGGGCCCCCTGAATACAGGGGGGCGAAAGAACTATGGCTACACCTTC. Translating it yields CSAKGPLNTGGRKNYGYTF.

This clonotype was recorded a few times. This chain links TRBV12-3 or TRBV12-4 with TRBJ2-7, with D possibly being TRBD1 or TRBD2 (5 bases each). The CDR3 is made up of 15 amino acids. Trimming stripped 3 bases from V and 0 bases from J, with 12 bases between. CDR3 protein: CASSFQGANSYEQYF. For the CDR3, the DNA is TGTGCCAGCAGTTTTCAGGGAGCCAACTCCTACGAGCAGTACTTC.

The V and J genes are TRBV25-1 and TRBJ2-7; 7 nucleotides match TRBD1. CDR1 and CDR2 (germline): MGHDK, SYGVNS. The CDR3 contains 13 residues. Trimming took 6 bases from V and 3 from J; bases not matched to a gene: 5. This chain's CDR3 is CASRRTGHYEQYF. The CDR3 DNA reads as TGTGCCAGCAGGAGGACAGGACACTACGAGCAGTACTTC.

V is TRBV20-1 and J is TRBJ2-7; 7 bases align to TRBD2. There are 15 residues in the CDR3. Germline lookup yields CDR1 DFQATT and CDR2 SNEGSKA (reference sequence). With 1 base clipped from V and 0 bases from J, the junction kept 6 bases outside the gene matches. CDR3 DNA sequence: TGCAGTGCTAGAGGACGAGGCGGGGGCTCCTACGAGCAGTACTTC. Protein sequence: CSARGRGGGSYEQYF.

The chain combines TRBV6-2 or TRBV6-3 with TRBJ1-5; D remains ambiguous. Germline V gene lookup returns CDR1 MNHEY and CDR2 SVGEGT. The ends were cut back, 0 bases at V and 6 bases at J, with 12 bases in the middle. This CDR3 contains 15 residues. CDR3 sequence: CASSYSWDMTQPQHF. The CDR3 DNA sequence: TGTGCCAGCAGTTACTCGTGGGATATGACTCAGCCCCAGCATTTT.